This TCR beta chain was documented in a study of cytomegalovirus exposure and HLA in healthy donors. Trimming removed 4 bases at V and 5 bases at J, with 20 bases between. This CDR3 contains 16 residues. Per the germline V gene, CDR1 is MNHEY and CDR2 is SVGAGI. Vbeta (60) and Jbeta (13) primers were used in the PCR. Libraries were prepared by immunoSEQ multiplex PCR; TCRdb keeps only in-frame clonotypes and omits some of them. In the table there are around 170,000 clones, around three quarters of which are singletons. The rearrangement links TRBV6-5 to TRBJ1-2; perhaps TRBD1 as D (5 bases). The TCR comes from a man in his forties in good health and CMV-seronegative. Material for sequencing was PBMCs. CDR3 sequence: CASSLLRRQLPYGYTF. The CDR3 DNA is TGTGCCAGCAGTTTACTCAGGCGACAGCTTCCGTATGGCTACACCTTC.